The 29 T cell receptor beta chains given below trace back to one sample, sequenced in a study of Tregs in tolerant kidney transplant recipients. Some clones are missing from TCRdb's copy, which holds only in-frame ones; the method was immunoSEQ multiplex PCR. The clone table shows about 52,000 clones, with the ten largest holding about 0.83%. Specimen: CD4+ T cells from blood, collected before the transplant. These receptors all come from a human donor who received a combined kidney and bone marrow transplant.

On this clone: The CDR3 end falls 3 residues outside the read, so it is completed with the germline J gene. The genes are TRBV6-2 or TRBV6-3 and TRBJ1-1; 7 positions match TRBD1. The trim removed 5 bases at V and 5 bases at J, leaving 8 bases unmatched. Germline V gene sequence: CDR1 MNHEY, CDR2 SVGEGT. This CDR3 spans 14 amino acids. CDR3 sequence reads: CASSATGAKTEAFF. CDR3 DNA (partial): TGTGCCAGCAGTGCCACAGGGGCGAAGACTGAA.

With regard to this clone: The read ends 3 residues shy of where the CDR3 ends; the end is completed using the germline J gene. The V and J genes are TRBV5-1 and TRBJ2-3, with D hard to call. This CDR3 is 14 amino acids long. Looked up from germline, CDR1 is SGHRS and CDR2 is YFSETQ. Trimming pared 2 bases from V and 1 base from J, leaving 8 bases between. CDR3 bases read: TGCGCCAGCAGCTTTAACAGTCGCACAGATACG. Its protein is CASSFNSRTDT. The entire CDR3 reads CASSFNSRTDTQYF.

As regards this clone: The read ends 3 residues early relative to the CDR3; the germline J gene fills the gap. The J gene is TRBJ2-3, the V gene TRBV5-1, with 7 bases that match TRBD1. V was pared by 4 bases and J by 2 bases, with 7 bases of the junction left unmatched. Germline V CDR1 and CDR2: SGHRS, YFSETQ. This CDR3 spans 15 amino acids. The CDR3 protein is CASSIGGVNTDTQYF. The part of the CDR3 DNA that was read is TGCGCCAGCAGCATAGGGGGCGTGAACACAGATACG.

The CDR3 protein is CATTDRNLQETQYF. The covered CDR3 bases are TGTGCCACTACGGACAGGAACCTCCAAGAGACC. The chain combines TRBV5-6 with TRBJ2-5, with 7 bases that match TRBD1. The read ends 3 residues shy of where the CDR3 ends; the end is completed using the germline J gene. Germline CDR1 SGHDT, CDR2 YYEEEE. The CDR3 is 14 amino acids. Trimming cost V 9 bases and J 1 base; bases outside gene matches: 9.

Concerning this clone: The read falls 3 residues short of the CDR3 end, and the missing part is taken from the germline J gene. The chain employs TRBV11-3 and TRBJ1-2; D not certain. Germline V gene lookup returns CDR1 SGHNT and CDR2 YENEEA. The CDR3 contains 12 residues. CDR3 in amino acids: CASSSAGTGYTF. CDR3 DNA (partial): TGTGCCAGCAGCTCTGCAGGAACCGGC.

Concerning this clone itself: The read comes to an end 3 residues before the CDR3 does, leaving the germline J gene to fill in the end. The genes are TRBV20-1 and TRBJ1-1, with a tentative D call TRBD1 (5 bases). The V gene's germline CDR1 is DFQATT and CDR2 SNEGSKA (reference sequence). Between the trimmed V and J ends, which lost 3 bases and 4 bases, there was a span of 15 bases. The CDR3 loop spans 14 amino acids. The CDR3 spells CSARVREGRTEAFF. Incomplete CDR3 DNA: TGCAGTGCTAGGGTCAGGGAGGGCCGCACTGAA.

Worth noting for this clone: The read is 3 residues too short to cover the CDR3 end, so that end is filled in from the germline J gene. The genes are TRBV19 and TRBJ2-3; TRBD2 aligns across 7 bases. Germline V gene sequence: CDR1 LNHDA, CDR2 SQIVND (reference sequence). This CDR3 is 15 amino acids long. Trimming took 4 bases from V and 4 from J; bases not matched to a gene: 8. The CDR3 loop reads CASSSQRDKADTQYF. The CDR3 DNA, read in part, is TGTGCCAGTAGTAGCCAGCGGGATAAGGCAGATACG.

CDR3 bases read: TGTGCCAGCTCACCACTGCCCCCTAGTTTAATAACAGATACG. Its protein is CASSPLPPSLITDT. The entire CDR3 is CASSPLPPSLITDTQYF. The rearrangement joins TRBV18 to TRBJ2-3; no reliable D call. The sequence runs out 3 residues before the end of the CDR3; the remainder is reconstructed from the germline J gene. The V end was cut by 1 base, the J end by 3 bases, with 17 bases between. The V gene's germline CDR1 is KGHSH and CDR2 LQKENI. This CDR3 region has 17 residues. Supplemented by reference TRBV18 and TRBJ2-3, the full variable domain reads NAGVMQNPRHLVRRRGQEARLRCSPMKGHSHVYWYRQLPEEGLKFMVYLQKENIIDESGMPKERFSAEFPKEGPSILRIQQVVRGDSAAYFCASSPLPPSLITDTQYFGPGTRLTVL.

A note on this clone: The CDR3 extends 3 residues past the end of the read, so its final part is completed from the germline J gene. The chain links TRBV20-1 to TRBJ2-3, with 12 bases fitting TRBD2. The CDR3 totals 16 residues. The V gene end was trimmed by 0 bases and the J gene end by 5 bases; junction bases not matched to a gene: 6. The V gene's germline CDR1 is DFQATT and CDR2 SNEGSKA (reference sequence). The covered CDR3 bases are TGCAGTGCTAGAGATTATGGACTAGCGGGACAAGATACG. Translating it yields CSARDYGLAGQDT. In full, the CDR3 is CSARDYGLAGQDTQYF.

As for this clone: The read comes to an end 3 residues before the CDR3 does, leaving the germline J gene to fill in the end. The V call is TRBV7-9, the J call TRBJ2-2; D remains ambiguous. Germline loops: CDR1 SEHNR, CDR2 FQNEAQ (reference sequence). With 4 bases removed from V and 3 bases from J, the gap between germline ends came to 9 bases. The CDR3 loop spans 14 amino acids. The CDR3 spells CASSWAGDTGELFF. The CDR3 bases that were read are TGTGCCAGCAGCTGGGCAGGCGACACCGGGGAG.

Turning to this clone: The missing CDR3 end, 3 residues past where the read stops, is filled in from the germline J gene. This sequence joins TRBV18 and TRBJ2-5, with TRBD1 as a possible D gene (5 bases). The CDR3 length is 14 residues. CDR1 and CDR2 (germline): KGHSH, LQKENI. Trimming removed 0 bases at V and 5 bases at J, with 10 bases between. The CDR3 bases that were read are TGTGCCAGCTCACCACCTAGGGGCCTGGAGACC. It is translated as CASSPPRGLET. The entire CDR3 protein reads CASSPPRGLETQYF.

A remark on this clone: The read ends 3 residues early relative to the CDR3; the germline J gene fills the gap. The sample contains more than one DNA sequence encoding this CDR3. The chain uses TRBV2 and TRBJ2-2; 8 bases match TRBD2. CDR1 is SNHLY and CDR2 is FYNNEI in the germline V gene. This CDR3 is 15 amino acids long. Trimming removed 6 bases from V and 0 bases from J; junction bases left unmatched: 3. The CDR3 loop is CASRPGGPNTGELFF. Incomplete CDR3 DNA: TGTGCCAGCAGACCGGGGGGGCCGAACACCGGGGAG.

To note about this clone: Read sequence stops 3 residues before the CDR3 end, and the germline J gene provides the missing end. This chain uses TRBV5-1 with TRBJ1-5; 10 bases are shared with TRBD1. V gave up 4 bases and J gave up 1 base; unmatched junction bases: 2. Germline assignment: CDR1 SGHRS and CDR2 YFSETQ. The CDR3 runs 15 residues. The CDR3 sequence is CASSRTGGSNQPQHF. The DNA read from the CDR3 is TGCGCCAGCAGCCGGACAGGGGGGAGCAATCAGCCC.

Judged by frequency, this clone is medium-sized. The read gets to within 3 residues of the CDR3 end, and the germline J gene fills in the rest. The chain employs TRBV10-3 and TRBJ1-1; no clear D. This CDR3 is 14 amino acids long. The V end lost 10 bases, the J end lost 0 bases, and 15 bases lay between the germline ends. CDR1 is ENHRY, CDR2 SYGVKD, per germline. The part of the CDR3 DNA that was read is TGTGCCAGCCTCGACCGACTTATGAACACTGAA. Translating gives CASLDRLMNTE. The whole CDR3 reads CASLDRLMNTEAFF.

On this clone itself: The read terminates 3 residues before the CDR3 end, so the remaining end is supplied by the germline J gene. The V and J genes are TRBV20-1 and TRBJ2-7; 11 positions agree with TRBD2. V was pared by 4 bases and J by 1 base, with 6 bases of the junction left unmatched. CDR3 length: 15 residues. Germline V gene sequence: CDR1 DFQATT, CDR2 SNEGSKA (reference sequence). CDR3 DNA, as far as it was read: TGCAGTGCTACAACCGGGACTAGCGGTTCCTACGAG. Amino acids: CSATTGTSGSYE. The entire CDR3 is CSATTGTSGSYEQYF.

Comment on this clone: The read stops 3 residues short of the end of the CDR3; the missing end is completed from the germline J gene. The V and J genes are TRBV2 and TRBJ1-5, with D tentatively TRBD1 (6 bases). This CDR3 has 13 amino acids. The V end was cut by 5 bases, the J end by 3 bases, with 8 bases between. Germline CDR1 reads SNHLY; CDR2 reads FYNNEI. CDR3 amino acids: CASSRDTNQPQHF. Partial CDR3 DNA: TGTGCCAGCAGTCGGGACACCAATCAGCCC.

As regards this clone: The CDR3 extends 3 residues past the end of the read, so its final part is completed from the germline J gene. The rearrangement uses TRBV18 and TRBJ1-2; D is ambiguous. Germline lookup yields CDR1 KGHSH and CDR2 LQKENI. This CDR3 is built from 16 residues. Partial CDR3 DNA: TGTGCGAACTCACCATACGAGGCCCGTGAAGAGTTTGGC. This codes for CANSPYEAREEFG. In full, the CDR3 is CANSPYEAREEFGYTF.

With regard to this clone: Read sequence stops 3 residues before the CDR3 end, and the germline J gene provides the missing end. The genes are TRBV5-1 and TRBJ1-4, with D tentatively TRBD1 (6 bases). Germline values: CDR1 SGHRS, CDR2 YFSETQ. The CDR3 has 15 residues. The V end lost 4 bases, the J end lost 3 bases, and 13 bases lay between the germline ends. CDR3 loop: CASSRGGRANEKLFF. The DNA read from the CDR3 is TGCGCCAGCAGCAGGGGGGGGCGAGCTAATGAAAAA.

The CDR3 spells CASSALAGGLADTQYF. CDR3 bases read: TGCGCCAGCAGTGCTTTAGCGGGAGGGCTAGCAGATACG. This chain uses TRBV10-1 with TRBJ2-3, with 11 bases identical to TRBD2. The read terminates 3 residues before the CDR3 end, so the remaining end is supplied by the germline J gene. The V segment lost 4 bases and the J segment 4 bases; nucleotides outside the gene matches: 7. Looked up from germline, CDR1 is WNHNN and CDR2 is SYGVQD (reference sequence). This CDR3 has 16 amino acids.

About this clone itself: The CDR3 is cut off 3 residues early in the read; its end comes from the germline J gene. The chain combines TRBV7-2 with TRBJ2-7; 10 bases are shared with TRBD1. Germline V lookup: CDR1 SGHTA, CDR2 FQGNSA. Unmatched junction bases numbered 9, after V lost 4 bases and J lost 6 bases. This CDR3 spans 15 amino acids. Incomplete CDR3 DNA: TGTGCCAGCAGCTCCGACAGGGGGCGGCCAGCCGAG. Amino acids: CASSSDRGRPAE. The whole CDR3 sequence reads CASSSDRGRPAEQYF.

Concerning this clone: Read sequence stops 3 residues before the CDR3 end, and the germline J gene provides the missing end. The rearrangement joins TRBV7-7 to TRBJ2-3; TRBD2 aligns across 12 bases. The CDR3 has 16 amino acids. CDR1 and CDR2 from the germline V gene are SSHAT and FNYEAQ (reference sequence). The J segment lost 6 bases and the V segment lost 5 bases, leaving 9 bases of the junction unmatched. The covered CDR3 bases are TGTGCCAGCAGCCCCCAGGCTAGCGGGAGGGGGGATACG. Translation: CASSPQASGRGDT. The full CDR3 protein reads CASSPQASGRGDTQYF.

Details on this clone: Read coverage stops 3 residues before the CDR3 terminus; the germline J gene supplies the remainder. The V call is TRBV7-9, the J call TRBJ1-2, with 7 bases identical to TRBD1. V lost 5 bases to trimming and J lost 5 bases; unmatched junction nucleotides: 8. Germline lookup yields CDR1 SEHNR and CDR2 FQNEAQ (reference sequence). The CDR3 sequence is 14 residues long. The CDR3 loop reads CASSEKGAGYGYTF. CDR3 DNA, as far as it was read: TGTGCCAGCAGCGAAAAGGGGGCTGGGTATGGC.

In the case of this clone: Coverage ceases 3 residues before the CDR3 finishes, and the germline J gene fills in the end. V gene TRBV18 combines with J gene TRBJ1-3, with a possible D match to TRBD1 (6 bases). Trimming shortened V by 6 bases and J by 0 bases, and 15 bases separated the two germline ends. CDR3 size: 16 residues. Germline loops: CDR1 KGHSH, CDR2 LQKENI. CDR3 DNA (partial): TGTGCCAGCTCCTCAGACGCAGGGGCCTCTGGAAACACC. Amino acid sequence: CASSSDAGASGNT. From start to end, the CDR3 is CASSSDAGASGNTIYF.

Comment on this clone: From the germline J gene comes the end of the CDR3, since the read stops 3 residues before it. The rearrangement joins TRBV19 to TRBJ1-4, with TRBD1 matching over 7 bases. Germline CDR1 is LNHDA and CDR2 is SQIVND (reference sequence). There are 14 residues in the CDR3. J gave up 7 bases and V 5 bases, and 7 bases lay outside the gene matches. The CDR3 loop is CASSHRDSGEKLFF. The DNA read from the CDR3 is TGTGCCAGTAGTCACCGGGACAGCGGTGAAAAA.

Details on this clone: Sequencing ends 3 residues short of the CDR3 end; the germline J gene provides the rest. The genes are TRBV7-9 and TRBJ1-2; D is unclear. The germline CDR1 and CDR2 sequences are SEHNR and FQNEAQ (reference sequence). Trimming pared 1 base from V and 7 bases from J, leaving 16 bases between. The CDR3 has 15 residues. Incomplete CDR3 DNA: TGTGCCAGCAGCTTAGGGGCGGGGTTAGGCCCTGGC. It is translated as CASSLGAGLGPG. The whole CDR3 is CASSLGAGLGPGYTF.

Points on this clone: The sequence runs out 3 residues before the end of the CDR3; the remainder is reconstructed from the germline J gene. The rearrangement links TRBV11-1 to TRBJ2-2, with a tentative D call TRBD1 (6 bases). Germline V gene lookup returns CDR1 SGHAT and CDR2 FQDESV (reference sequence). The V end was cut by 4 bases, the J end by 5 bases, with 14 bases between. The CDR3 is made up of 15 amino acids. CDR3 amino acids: CASSSDRWGTGELFF. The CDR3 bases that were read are TGTGCCAGCAGCTCCGACAGGTGGGGGACCGGGGAG.

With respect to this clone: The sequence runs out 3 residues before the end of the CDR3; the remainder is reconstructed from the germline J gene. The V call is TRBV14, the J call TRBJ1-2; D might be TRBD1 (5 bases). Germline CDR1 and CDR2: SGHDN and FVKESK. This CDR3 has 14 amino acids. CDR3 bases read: TGTGCCAGCAGCCCGGACACCGCAAATCTCGAC. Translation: CASSPDTANLD. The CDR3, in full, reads CASSPDTANLDYTF.

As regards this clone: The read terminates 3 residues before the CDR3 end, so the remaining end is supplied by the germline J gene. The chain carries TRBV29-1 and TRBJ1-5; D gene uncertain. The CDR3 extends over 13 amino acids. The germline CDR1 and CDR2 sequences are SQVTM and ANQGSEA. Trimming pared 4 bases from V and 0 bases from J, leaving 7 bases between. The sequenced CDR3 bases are TGCAGCGTTGGACAAGCTAGCAATCAGCCC. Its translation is CSVGQASNQP. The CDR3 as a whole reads CSVGQASNQPQHF.

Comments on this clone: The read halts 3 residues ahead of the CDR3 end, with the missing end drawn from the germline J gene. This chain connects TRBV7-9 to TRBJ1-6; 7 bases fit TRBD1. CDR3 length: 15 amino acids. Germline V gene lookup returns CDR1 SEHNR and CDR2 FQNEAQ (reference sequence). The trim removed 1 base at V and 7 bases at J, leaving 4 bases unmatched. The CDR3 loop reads CASSLEGARNSPLHF. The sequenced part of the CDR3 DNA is TGTGCCAGCAGCTTAGAGGGGGCAAGAAATTCACCC.